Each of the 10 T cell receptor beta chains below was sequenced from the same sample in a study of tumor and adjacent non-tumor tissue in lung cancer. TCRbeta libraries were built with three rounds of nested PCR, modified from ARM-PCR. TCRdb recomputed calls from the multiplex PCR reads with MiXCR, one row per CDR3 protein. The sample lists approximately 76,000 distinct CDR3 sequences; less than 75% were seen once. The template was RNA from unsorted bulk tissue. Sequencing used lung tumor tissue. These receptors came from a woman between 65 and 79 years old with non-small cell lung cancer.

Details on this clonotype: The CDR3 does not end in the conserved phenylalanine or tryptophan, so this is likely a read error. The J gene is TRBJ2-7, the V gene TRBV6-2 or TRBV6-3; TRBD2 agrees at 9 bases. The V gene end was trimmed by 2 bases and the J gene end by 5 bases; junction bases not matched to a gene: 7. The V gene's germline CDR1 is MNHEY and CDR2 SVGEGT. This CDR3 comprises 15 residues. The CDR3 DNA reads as TGTGCCAGCAGTTACGATGAGACTAGCGGAGACGAGCAGTACTTA. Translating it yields CASSYDETSGDEQYL.

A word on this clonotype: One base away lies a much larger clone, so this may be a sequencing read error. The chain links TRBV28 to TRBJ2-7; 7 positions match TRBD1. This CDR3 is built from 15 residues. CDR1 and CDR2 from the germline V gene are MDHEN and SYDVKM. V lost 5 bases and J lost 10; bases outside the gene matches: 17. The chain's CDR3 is CASSRAVQGRSDQYF. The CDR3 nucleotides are TGTGCCAGCAGTCGGGCCGTACAGGGGCGCTCCGATCAGTACTTC. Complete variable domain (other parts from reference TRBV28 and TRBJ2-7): DVKVTQSSRYLVKRTGEKVFLECVQDMDHENMFWYRQDPGLGLRLIYFSYDVKMKEKGDIPEGYSVSREKKERFSLILESASTNQTSMYLCASSRAVQGRSDQYFGPGTRLTVT.

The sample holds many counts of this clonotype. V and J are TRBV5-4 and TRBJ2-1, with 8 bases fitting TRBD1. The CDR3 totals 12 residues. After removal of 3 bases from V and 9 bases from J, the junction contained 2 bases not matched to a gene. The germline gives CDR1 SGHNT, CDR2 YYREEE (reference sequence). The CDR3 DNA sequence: TGTGCCAGCAGCTCTACAGGGGGTGAGCAGTTCTTC. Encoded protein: CASSSTGGEQFF. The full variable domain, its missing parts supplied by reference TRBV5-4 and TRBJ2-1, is ETGVTQSPTHLIKTRGQQVTLRCSSQSGHNTVSWYQQALGQGPQFIFQYYREEENGRGNFPPRFSGLQFPNYSSELNVNALELDDSALYLCASSSTGGEQFFGPGTRLTVL.

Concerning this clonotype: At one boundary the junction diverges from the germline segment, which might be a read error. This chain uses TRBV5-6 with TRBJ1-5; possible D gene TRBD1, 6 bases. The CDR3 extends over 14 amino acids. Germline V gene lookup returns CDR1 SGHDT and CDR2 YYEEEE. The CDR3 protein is CVSSFQGSNQPQRF. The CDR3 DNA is TGTGTCAGCAGCTTCCAGGGGAGCAATCAGCCCCAGCGTTTT.

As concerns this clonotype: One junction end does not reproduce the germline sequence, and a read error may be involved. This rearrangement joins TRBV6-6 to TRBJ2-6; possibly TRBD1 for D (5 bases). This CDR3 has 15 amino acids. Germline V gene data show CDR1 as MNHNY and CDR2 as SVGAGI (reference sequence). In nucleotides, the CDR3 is TGTCCCAGCAGTTACTCCGCGGCTGGGGCCAACGTTCTGACTTTC. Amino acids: CPSSYSAAGANVLTF.

The CDR3 spells CASSWTSGSPAGEQFF. The DNA for the CDR3 is TGTGCCAGCTCATGGACTAGCGGGAGTCCCGCGGGTGAGCAGTTCTTC. The chain has TRBV6-1 and TRBJ2-1; 13 bases line up with TRBD2. The CDR3 extends over 16 amino acids. The trim removed 8 bases at V and 9 bases at J, leaving 13 bases unmatched. The germline V gene encodes CDR1 MNHNS and CDR2 SASEGT.

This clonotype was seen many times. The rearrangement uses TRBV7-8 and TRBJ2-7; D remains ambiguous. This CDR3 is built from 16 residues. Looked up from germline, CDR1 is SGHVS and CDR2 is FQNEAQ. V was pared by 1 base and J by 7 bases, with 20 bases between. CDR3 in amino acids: CASSLGVGQAGLEQYF. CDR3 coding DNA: TGTGCCAGCAGCTTAGGAGTGGGCCAGGCCGGATTGGAGCAGTACTTC.

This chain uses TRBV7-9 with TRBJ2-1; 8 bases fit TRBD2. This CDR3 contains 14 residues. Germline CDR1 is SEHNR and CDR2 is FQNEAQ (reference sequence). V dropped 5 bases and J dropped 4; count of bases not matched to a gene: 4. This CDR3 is CASSRGLDYNEQFF. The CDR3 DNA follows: TGTGCCAGCAGCCGGGGACTAGATTACAATGAGCAGTTCTTC.

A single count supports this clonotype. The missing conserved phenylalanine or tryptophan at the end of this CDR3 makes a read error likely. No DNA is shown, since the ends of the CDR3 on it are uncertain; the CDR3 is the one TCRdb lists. The CDR3 protein is CASSYGVSYERFS. This chain uses TRBV6-6 with TRBJ2-1. Inclusive of both ends, the CDR3 amounts to 13 amino acids. From germline, CDR1 is MNHNY and CDR2 SVGAGI (reference sequence).

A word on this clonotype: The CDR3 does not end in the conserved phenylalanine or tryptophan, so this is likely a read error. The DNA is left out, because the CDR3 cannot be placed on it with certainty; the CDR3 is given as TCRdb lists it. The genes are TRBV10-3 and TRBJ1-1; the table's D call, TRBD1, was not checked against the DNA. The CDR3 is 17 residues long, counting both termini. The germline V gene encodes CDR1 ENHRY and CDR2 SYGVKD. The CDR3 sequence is CAISEYLSPGGNTEALL.